Listed here are 28 T cell receptor beta chains from one sample, sequenced in a study of graft-versus-host responses after intestinal transplantation (dated by TCRdb to about 2021). Libraries were constructed by the immunoSEQ multiplex PCR assay. As stored in TCRdb, this immuneACCESS dataset retains in-frame rearrangements with V and J assigned. A fraction of the clones does not appear; measured against another copy, unresolved V genes explain less than half of the discrepancy, and the remainder lacks a known reason. This sample has about 130,000 clones in its table, and around 90% of those were observed once. Approximately 0.2% of the sample goes to the ten largest clones. These receptors are not linked to any known antigen. The time point label here, explained by the study, means: cells obtained before transplantation from donor or recipient. This material consisted of unstimulated CD4+ T cells sorted from spleen or lymph node cells, taken before intestinal transplant. These receptors came from a human donor who received an intestinal transplant.

The chain links TRBV9 to TRBJ1-4; a weak D match, TRBD1 (5 bases). The ends were cut back, 3 bases at V and 4 bases at J, with 10 bases in the middle. Per the germline V gene, CDR1 is SGDLS and CDR2 is YYNGEE. The CDR3 consists of 14 residues. In nucleotides, the CDR3 is TGTGCCAGCAGCGGGGACGGGGGTAATGAAAAACTGTTTTTT. Translation: CASSGDGGNEKLFF.

The chain couples TRBV9 to TRBJ1-1; D is ambiguous. The germline CDR1 and CDR2 sequences are SGDLS and YYNGEE. The CDR3 is 14 residues long. V gave up 3 bases and J gave up 4 bases, with 13 bases separating them. This chain's CDR3 is CASSGWAGGTEAFF. The CDR3 DNA follows: TGTGCCAGCAGCGGTTGGGCAGGCGGCACTGAAGCTTTCTTT.

This sequence joins TRBV29-1 and TRBJ1-2; no clear D. Germline V gene data show CDR1 as SQVTM and CDR2 as ANQGSEA. Trimming pared 0 bases from V and 4 bases from J, leaving 9 bases between. The CDR3 loop spans 13 amino acids. The CDR3: CSVEEAVFYGYTF. For the CDR3, the DNA is TGCAGCGTTGAAGAGGCAGTATTCTATGGCTACACCTTC.

The chain combines TRBV15 with TRBJ2-1, with D perhaps TRBD1 (5 bases). Trimming left V 0 bases short and J 0 bases short, with 15 bases between. Germline CDR1 reads LNHNV; CDR2 reads YYDKDF (reference sequence). This CDR3 has 18 residues. The DNA for the CDR3 is TGTGCCACCAGCAGAGACCTTCCAGGGCCTAGCTCCTACAATGAGCAGTTCTTC. Residues: CATSRDLPGPSSYNEQFF.

The chain joins TRBV28 to TRBJ1-4, with 9 bases fitting TRBD1. Germline V gene data show CDR1 as MDHEN and CDR2 as SYDVKM. CDR3 length: 16 amino acids. V dropped 5 bases and J dropped 7; count of bases not matched to a gene: 11. CDR3 bases: TGTGCCAGCAGTAGCAGAGGGGGGACAGGGAGTGAAAAACTGTTTTTT. Protein: CASSSRGGTGSEKLFF.

The CDR3 DNA is TGCGCCAGCAGCTTGGACCGAGGGTACTACGAGCAGTACTTC. Translation: CASSLDRGYYEQYF. The rearrangement uses TRBV5-1 and TRBJ2-7; a possible D gene is TRBD2 (5 bases). The germline V gene encodes CDR1 SGHRS and CDR2 YFSETQ. The V gene lost 0 bases and the J gene lost 3 bases, with 10 bases spanning the gap. The CDR3 consists of 14 residues. Variable domain in full (rest from reference TRBV5-1 and TRBJ2-7): KAGVTQTPRYLIKTRGQQVTLSCSPISGHRSVSWYQQTPGQGLQFLFEYFSETQRNKGNFPGRFSGRQFSNSRSEMNVSTLELGDSALYLCASSLDRGYYEQYFGPGTRLTVT.

The CDR3 loop reads CASSPRTQVNTEAFF. For the CDR3, the DNA is TGTGCCAGCTCACCACGGACTCAAGTGAACACTGAAGCTTTCTTT. The rearrangement uses TRBV18 and TRBJ1-1, with no clear D. From germline, CDR1 is KGHSH and CDR2 LQKENI. Trimming shortened V by 1 base and J by 0 bases, and 9 bases separated the two germline ends. The length of the CDR3 is 15 residues.

This chain links TRBV5-1 with TRBJ2-7, with 12 bases aligning to TRBD2. Losses at the gene ends were 4 bases for V and 6 bases for J; bases not matched to a gene: 17. Germline lookup yields CDR1 SGHRS and CDR2 YFSETQ. This CDR3 has 18 amino acids. The CDR3 DNA reads as TGCGCCAGCAGCGCCCGACGGCTACTAGCGGGAGGATTCAGCGAGCAGTACTTC. This codes for CASSARRLLAGGFSEQYF.

Turning to this clone: This specimen includes other DNA sequences encoding the same CDR3. The J gene is TRBJ1-1, the V gene TRBV18; no definite D call. The V gene's germline CDR1 is KGHSH and CDR2 LQKENI. This CDR3 comprises 11 residues. V was shortened by 3 bases and J by 4 bases, with 3 bases between the two germline ends. The CDR3 coding sequence is TGTGCCAGCTCACCTGGCACTGAAGCTTTCTTT. This gives the protein CASSPGTEAFF.

V usage is TRBV20-1 and J usage is TRBJ1-1; D is undetermined. The CDR3 spans 11 residues. Germline assignment: CDR1 DFQATT and CDR2 SNEGSKA (reference sequence). Deletions cut 5 bases from V and 4 bases from J, with 8 bases between. Here the CDR3 reads CSAPRPTEAFF. The CDR3 coding sequence is TGCAGTGCTCCTAGACCCACTGAAGCTTTCTTT.

CDR3 bases: TGTGCCAGCAGCGCGAGGGGTGGTGGCTACACCTTC. Its protein product is CASSARGGGYTF. The chain recombines TRBV11-2 with TRBJ1-2; a weak D match, TRBD1 (5 bases). V was trimmed by 5 bases and J by 7 bases, leaving 11 bases between them. The CDR3 is 12 residues long. The germline CDR1 and CDR2 sequences are SGHAT and FQNNGV. Full variable domain (outside the CDR3, taken from reference TRBV11-2 and TRBJ1-2): EAGVAQSPRYKIIEKRQSVAFWCNPISGHATLYWYQQILGQGPKLLIQFQNNGVVDDSQLPKDRFSAERLKGVDSTLKIQPAKLEDSAVYLCASSARGGGYTFGSGTRLTVV.

The J gene is TRBJ1-4, the V gene TRBV28; no clear D gene. Germline loops: CDR1 MDHEN, CDR2 SYDVKM. The CDR3 has 14 amino acids. Trimming shortened V by 6 bases and J by 0 bases, and 8 bases separated the two germline ends. In DNA, the CDR3 is TGTGCCAGCAGGCGGTTTGCAACTAATGAAAAACTGTTTTTT. It translates to CASRRFATNEKLFF.

This chain connects TRBV18 to TRBJ2-7; no reliable D call. From germline, CDR1 is KGHSH and CDR2 LQKENI. The CDR3 runs to 14 residues. Trimming shortened V by 2 bases and J by 2 bases, and 10 bases separated the two germline ends. CDR3: CASSPRTATYEQYF. CDR3 nucleotide sequence: TGTGCCAGCTCACCAAGGACGGCTACCTACGAGCAGTACTTC.

To note about this clone: Distinct nucleotide sequences in the sample also encode this CDR3. The CDR3 nucleotides read TGTGCCATCAACAGGGGAGATGGTAACGAGCAGTACTTC. Residues: CAINRGDGNEQYF. The chain is built from TRBV10-3 and TRBJ2-7; TRBD1 matches at 7 bases. This CDR3 has 13 amino acids. Germline V gene lookup returns CDR1 ENHRY and CDR2 SYGVKD. The V and J ends lost 7 bases and 5 bases, in that order; junction bases with no gene match: 8.

The chain combines TRBV5-6 with TRBJ2-7, with unresolved D. Between the trimmed V and J ends, which lost 4 bases and 2 bases, there was a span of 13 bases. This CDR3 has 14 amino acids. From germline, CDR1 is SGHDT and CDR2 YYEEEE. CDR3 in amino acids: CASSLGPGAYEQYF. CDR3 coding DNA: TGTGCCAGCAGCCTCGGCCCGGGTGCCTACGAGCAGTACTTC.

The J gene is TRBJ2-5, the V gene TRBV29-1, with 9 bases matching TRBD1. Germline-derived CDR1 and CDR2 are SQVTM and ANQGSEA. This CDR3 has 14 residues. V lost 0 bases, J lost 5 bases, and 4 bases stayed unmatched. The CDR3 loop is CSVEEGQGTETQYF. The CDR3 DNA reads as TGCAGCGTTGAAGAGGGACAGGGCACGGAGACCCAGTACTTC.

This chain joins TRBV5-1 and TRBJ2-5; D may be TRBD2 (5 bases). TRBJ2-7 explains the end of the DNA better; the J call may be wrong. Germline V CDR1 and CDR2: SGHRS, YFSETQ. The CDR3 has 15 residues. CDR3 sequence reads: CASGRGAPSSYEQYF. The CDR3 DNA reads as TGCGCCAGCGGGAGAGGAGCGCCTAGCTCCTACGAGCAGTACTTC.

The chain combines TRBV7-2 with TRBJ1-2; D remains ambiguous. Trimming pared 5 bases from V and 5 bases from J, leaving 21 bases between. The CDR3 sequence is 16 residues long. Germline assignment: CDR1 SGHTA and CDR2 FQGNSA. As DNA, the CDR3 is TGTGCCAGCAGCCCTGCCGCGGGGATCCCGTCTTATGGCTACACCTTC. It specifies CASSPAAGIPSYGYTF.

In regard to this clone: Other DNA sequences in this sample translate to the same CDR3. The chain links TRBV18 to TRBJ2-7, with TRBD1 matching 7 bases. The germline V gene encodes CDR1 KGHSH and CDR2 LQKENI. The CDR3 totals 13 residues. Trimming cost V 3 bases and J 3 bases; bases outside gene matches: 2. CDR3: CASSPGQSYEQYF. CDR3 in DNA: TGTGCCAGCTCACCGGGACAGAGCTACGAGCAGTACTTC.

The gene calls are TRBV30 and TRBJ1-6; 10 positions agree with TRBD1. The V segment lost 1 base and the J segment 9 bases; nucleotides outside the gene matches: 3. CDR1 and CDR2 from the germline V gene are GTSNPN and SVGIG (reference sequence). CDR3 size: 14 residues. The CDR3 is CAWSAGTGVSPLHF. CDR3 sequence (DNA): TGTGCCTGGAGTGCTGGGACAGGGGTTTCACCCCTCCACTTT.

A few counts support this clone. The junction does not match germline at one end; this may be a read error. The chain has TRBV7-7 and TRBJ2-1; the match to TRBD2 covers 8 bases. CDR3 length: 15 residues. Germline CDR1 SSHAT, CDR2 FNYEAQ (reference sequence). The CDR3 sequence: CASSLGSSGSNEQFF. In DNA, the CDR3 is TGTGCTAGCAGCTTAGGATCTAGCGGGTCCAATGAGCAGTTCTTC. The full variable domain, completed using reference TRBV7-7 and TRBJ2-1, is GAGVSQSPRYKVTKRGQDVTLRCDPISSHATLYWYQQALGQGPEFLTYFNYEAQPDKSGLPSDRFSAERPEGSISTLTIQRTEQRDSAMYRCASSLGSSGSNEQFFGPGTRLTVL.

The genes are TRBV5-4 and TRBJ2-1; TRBD2 might be the D (5 bases). The CDR3 is made up of 13 amino acids. V was clipped by 0 bases and J by 12 bases, with 13 bases between them. Germline values: CDR1 SGHNT, CDR2 YYREEE (reference sequence). CDR3 amino acids: CASSLARERSQFF. Written as DNA, the CDR3 is TGTGCCAGCAGCTTGGCCCGCGAGCGGTCGCAGTTCTTC.

V gene TRBV10-3 combines with J gene TRBJ2-5; 9 bases are shared with TRBD1. Germline CDR1 is ENHRY and CDR2 is SYGVKD. The CDR3 is 13 amino acids. V lost 6 bases to trimming and J lost 2 bases; unmatched junction nucleotides: 1. CDR3 sequence reads: CAIRDRGQETQYF. The CDR3 nucleotides read TGTGCCATCAGGGACAGGGGACAAGAGACCCAGTACTTC.

There are a few counts of this clone. The V gene is TRBV7-9, the J gene TRBJ1-4; D unresolved. V lost 5 bases and J 3 bases, leaving 13 bases between the germline ends. The CDR3 has 15 residues. From germline, CDR1 is SEHNR and CDR2 FQNEAQ (reference sequence). The CDR3 loop is CASSGRAAANEKLFF. The CDR3 DNA is TGTGCCAGCAGCGGCCGGGCGGCTGCTAATGAAAAACTGTTTTTT.

V and J are TRBV5-1 and TRBJ1-2; D is possibly TRBD1 (5 bases). The germline V gene has CDR1 SGHRS and CDR2 YFSETQ. The V and J ends lost 0 bases and 6 bases respectively, with 12 bases between them. The CDR3 runs to 14 residues. Here the CDR3 DNA reads TGCGCCAGCAGCTTGGTTGGGGCGAAAAATGGCTACACCTTC. Protein product: CASSLVGAKNGYTF.

This chain links TRBV5-4 with TRBJ2-4, with 14 nucleotides matching TRBD2. Germline values: CDR1 SGHNT, CDR2 YYREEE (reference sequence). CDR3 length: 18 amino acids. V lost 4 bases to trimming and J lost 3 bases; unmatched junction nucleotides: 9. The CDR3 reads CASSPGTSGSWGKNIQYF. In DNA form, the CDR3 reads TGTGCCAGCAGCCCCGGGACTAGCGGGAGTTGGGGCAAAAACATTCAGTACTTC.

This clone appeared once. The chain links TRBV27 to TRBJ1-2, with 9 bases identical to TRBD1. Trimming took 5 bases from V and 5 from J; bases not matched to a gene: 9. Germline values: CDR1 MNHEY, CDR2 SMNVEV (reference sequence). There are 15 residues in the CDR3. CDR3 nucleotide sequence: TGTGCCAGCAGTCCCCGCGGACAGGGGCGTTATGGCTACACCTTC. Its translation is CASSPRGQGRYGYTF.

Details on this clone: Within the sample, other DNA sequences also encode this same CDR3. The J gene is TRBJ2-1, the V gene TRBV5-4; TRBD2 matches 8 bases. The CDR3 extends over 16 amino acids. V lost 0 bases to trimming and J lost 1 base; unmatched junction nucleotides: 3. Germline V gene data show CDR1 as SGHNT and CDR2 as YYREEE (reference sequence). The CDR3 nucleotides read TGTGCCAGCAGCTTGGGCGGGAGGTCTTCCTACAATGAGCAGTTCTTC. Amino acids: CASSLGGRSSYNEQFF.